This entry concerns a single T cell receptor beta chain. This sample stems from a study of blood T cell repertoires in COVID-19. Repertoires were generated with immunoSEQ multiplex PCR, while TCRdb's copy carries only in-frame clones and drops some. Of about 36,000 clones in the sample, nearly 90% are singletons; the top ten hold about 2.1%. Trimming removed 1 base at V and 0 bases at J, with 10 bases between. This CDR3 region has 15 residues. The germline V gene encodes CDR1 SEHNR and CDR2 FQNEAQ (reference sequence). The TCR originated in a human donor in a cohort sampled during active COVID-19. The J gene is TRBJ2-7, the V gene TRBV7-9, with TRBD1 as a possible D gene (6 bases). Material for sequencing was peripheral blood. The CDR3 sequence is CASSLGDTRSYEQYF. CDR3 nucleotide sequence: TGTGCCAGCAGCTTAGGGGACACGCGCTCCTACGAGCAGTACTTC.